These 8 T cell receptor beta chains came from one sample sequenced in a study of beta chain features in type 1 diabetes. General observations from the study: In every one of the four CD4+ subsets, TCRB CDR3s were moderately but significantly shorter in Type 1 diabetes patients.

The whole isolated RNA underwent reverse transcription, so sequencing captured expressed TCRB transcripts. The repertoire was sequenced with immunoSEQ multiplex PCR; TCRdb's copy has only in-frame clones and lacks some. Among about 650,000 clones listed, roughly 12% were seen once. These receptors' targets are unknown. Sequences were obtained from naive CD4+ T cells from blood. These receptors originate from a young man with type 1 diabetes.

This rearrangement joins TRBV5-4 to TRBJ2-7; D gene ambiguous. Germline assignment: CDR1 SGHNT and CDR2 YYREEE (reference sequence). This CDR3 spans 13 amino acids. Trimming removed 3 bases from V and 3 bases from J, with 10 bases in between. CDR3 amino acids: CASSSTYSYEQYF. The CDR3 nucleotides read TGTGCCAGCAGCTCAACTTACAGCTACGAGCAGTACTTC. Full variable domain (remainder filled in from reference TRBV5-4 and TRBJ2-7): ETGVTQSPTHLIKTRGQQVTLRCSSQSGHNTVSWYQQALGQGPQFIFQYYREEENGRGNFPPRFSGLQFPNYSSELNVNALELDDSALYLCASSSTYSYEQYFGPGTRLTVT.

This CDR3 reads CASSSGQALRMNTEAFF. The CDR3 DNA sequence: TGTGCCAGCAGCTCAGGACAGGCCCTTCGCATGAACACTGAAGCTTTCTTT. The chain combines TRBV21-1 with TRBJ1-1; TRBD1, as called in the table, went unchecked against the DNA. TRBV21-1 is a pseudogene. CDR3 length: 17 residues.

The chain has TRBV7-6 and TRBJ1-6; D is unclear. Germline V gives CDR1 SGHVS, CDR2 FNYEAQ. V lost 5 bases to trimming and J lost 11 bases, with 7 bases between them. This CDR3 is 11 amino acids long. The CDR3 here is CASSDGTPLHF. The CDR3 DNA reads as TGTGCCAGCAGCGACGGGACACCCCTCCACTTT.

This sequence joins TRBV4-2 and TRBJ2-1, with 8 bases fitting TRBD1. Per germline, CDR1 LGHNA and CDR2 YNFKEQ. V was clipped by 1 base and J by 2 bases; unmatched bases: 7. The CDR3 length is 17 residues. The CDR3 loop reads CASSQVPTGGTYNEQFF. For the CDR3, the DNA is TGTGCCAGCAGCCAAGTTCCTACAGGGGGTACCTACAATGAGCAGTTCTTC.

This clone was picked up a small number of times. The chain combines TRBV6-6 with TRBJ2-7, with D perhaps assigned TRBD1 or TRBD2 (7 bases each). V gave up 6 bases and J gave up 0 bases, with 12 bases separating them. CDR1 is MNHNY and CDR2 is SVGAGI in the germline V gene (reference sequence). CDR3 length: 14 residues. CDR3 DNA: TGTGCCAGCAGAAGCGGGGACAGCTCCTACGAGCAGTACTTC. This gives the protein CASRSGDSSYEQYF.

V usage is TRBV13 and J usage is TRBJ2-7, with D unresolved. With 0 bases removed from V and 4 bases from J, the gap between germline ends came to 7 bases. Germline CDR1 is PRHDT and CDR2 is FYEKMQ (reference sequence). The CDR3 is made up of 13 amino acids. The CDR3 is CASSLGTAYEQYF. The CDR3 DNA reads TGTGCCAGCAGCTTAGGAACGGCTTACGAGCAGTACTTC.

This sequence joins TRBV7-2 and TRBJ2-2, with 10 bases that match TRBD2. The J segment lost 0 bases and the V segment lost 6 bases, leaving 4 bases of the junction unmatched. The CDR3 runs to 16 residues. The V gene's germline CDR1 is SGHTA and CDR2 FQGNSA. Here the CDR3 reads CASSQTSGANTGELFF. CDR3 sequence (DNA): TGTGCCAGCAGTCAAACTAGCGGGGCGAACACCGGGGAGCTGTTTTTT. Complete variable domain (other parts from reference TRBV7-2 and TRBJ2-2): GAGVSQSPSNKVTEKGKDVELRCDPISGHTALYWYRQSLGQGLEFLIYFQGNSAPDKSGLPSDRFSAERTGGSVSTLTIQRTQQEDSAVYLCASSQTSGANTGELFFGEGSRLTVL.

This clone appeared a few times. The chain links TRBV5-1 to TRBJ1-1; no definite D call. The CDR3 is 16 amino acids. In germline, CDR1 is SGHRS, CDR2 YFSETQ. V lost 0 bases and J 3 bases, leaving 15 bases between the germline ends. The CDR3 DNA is TGCGCCAGCAGCTTGGATAGATCAATGGGAGACACTGAAGCTTTCTTT. Amino acids: CASSLDRSMGDTEAFF.